The sequence of this TCR beta chain was determined in a study of cytomegalovirus exposure and HLA in healthy donors. In the PCR, 60 Vbeta and 13 Jbeta primers were used. The assay was immunoSEQ multiplex PCR, and TCRdb's table has in-frame clones only and misses some. The sample has 100,000 to 150,000 clones; 81% are singletons. CDR1 is WNHNN and CDR2 is SYGVQD in the germline V gene (reference sequence). Trimming cost V 0 bases and J 6 bases, with 20 bases left between them. This CDR3 comprises 17 residues. The chain carries TRBV10-1 and TRBJ1-1, with D hard to call. The source is a woman aged 40 to 55 in good health and CMV-seronegative. Sequenced sample: PBMCs. The chain's CDR3 is CASSESLVLDQSAEAFF. The DNA for the CDR3 is TGCGCCAGCAGTGAGTCGTTGGTCCTCGATCAATCGGCTGAAGCTTTCTTT.